Each of the 20 T cell receptor beta chains below was sequenced from the same sample in a study of CD8 T cells in ankylosing spondylitis. TCRdb re-analysed the 5' RACE reads in MiXCR, keeping a single row per CDR3 protein. Of approximately 150,000 distinct CDR3 sequences listed, 9.8% are singletons. Source material: blood, either unsorted or a sorted T cell fraction (not recorded which). All receptors derive from a female donor with ankylosing spondylitis or in good health (not recorded which).

This clonotype showed up just a few times. This chain connects TRBV11-2 to TRBJ2-3; D gene ambiguous. Germline CDR1 and CDR2: SGHAT and FQNNGV. Trimming took 2 bases from V and 2 from J, leaving 5 bases between them. The CDR3 contains 13 residues. Here the CDR3 reads CASSLFTTDTQYF. The CDR3 nucleotides are TGTGCCAGCAGCTTATTTACCACAGATACGCAGTATTTT.

V usage is TRBV11-2 and J usage is TRBJ2-7, with D tentatively TRBD2 (5 bases). Germline-derived CDR1 and CDR2 are SGHAT and FQNNGV. The CDR3 contains 16 residues. The germline V and J ends were trimmed by 5 bases and 3 bases, with 20 bases remaining between them. The CDR3 DNA is TGTGCCAGCAGCCTCCCGGCGGGCATGGTCAACTACGAGCAGTACTTC. It translates to CASSLPAGMVNYEQYF.

This clonotype has a handful of counts. The CDR3 loop reads CASSYLQEYEQYF. In DNA, the CDR3 is TGTGCCAGCAGTTACTTACAGGAGTACGAGCAGTACTTC. The chain uses TRBV6-2 or TRBV6-3 and TRBJ2-7, with TRBD1 as a possible D gene (5 bases). V shed 1 base and J shed 4 bases, with 8 bases lying between them. Germline CDR1 and CDR2: MNHEY and SVGEGT. There are 13 residues in the CDR3.

This clonotype was observed a few times. CDR3 residues: CASSTYPETDSTDTQYF. CDR3 coding DNA: TGCGCCAGCAGCACCTACCCCGAGACAGACAGTACAGATACGCAGTATTTT. The rearrangement uses TRBV4-1 and TRBJ2-3, with a possible D match to TRBD1 (5 bases). The length of the CDR3 is 17 residues. In germline, CDR1 is MGHRA, CDR2 YSYEKL. Trimming shortened V by 5 bases and J by 3 bases, and 21 bases separated the two germline ends.

The CDR3 region is CATKRGGTYENEQFF. The CDR3 DNA is TGTGCCACCAAGAGGGGAGGGACATATGAGAATGAGCAGTTCTTC. V gene TRBV2 combines with J gene TRBJ2-1; D may be TRBD2 (7 bases). V was pared by 10 bases and J by 7 bases, with 23 bases between. Germline values: CDR1 SNHLY, CDR2 FYNNEI. This CDR3 has 15 amino acids.

There are a few counts of this clonotype. This chain connects TRBV4-2 to TRBJ1-2, with D unresolved. The V end lost 0 bases, the J end lost 3 bases, and 8 bases lay between the germline ends. The CDR3 contains 14 residues. The germline CDR1 and CDR2 sequences are LGHNA and YNFKEQ. CDR3 nucleotides: TGTGCCAGCAGCCAAGATTGGGATGACTATGGCTACACCTTC. It encodes CASSQDWDDYGYTF.

This clonotype has a single count. J is TRBJ2-1 and V is TRBV11-2, with TRBD2 matching 7 bases. The CDR3 spans 16 residues. J was trimmed by 5 bases and V by 1 base; bases with no gene match: 8. The V gene's germline CDR1 is SGHAT and CDR2 FQNNGV. CDR3 sequence (DNA): TGTGCCAGCAGCTTAGCCGGACTAGTGGCTAACAATGAGCAGTTCTTC. Residues: CASSLAGLVANNEQFF.

This clonotype was recorded many times. This chain uses TRBV6-5 with TRBJ2-3, with D uncertain. V gave up 0 bases and J gave up 6 bases, with 7 bases separating them. This CDR3 contains 13 residues. Germline lookup yields CDR1 MNHEY and CDR2 SVGAGI. CDR3 in DNA: TGTGCCAGCAGTTACTCGCCGGAGGATACGCAGTATTTT. Residues: CASSYSPEDTQYF.

This clonotype turned up a few times. The rearrangement uses TRBV5-1 and TRBJ2-7; D gene unclear. The V and J ends lost 0 bases and 3 bases respectively, with 7 bases between them. CDR1 is SGHRS and CDR2 is YFSETQ in the germline V gene. CDR3 size: 13 residues. For the CDR3, the DNA is TGCGCCAGCAGCTTGGACGGGCTCTACGAGCAGTACTTC. Its translation is CASSLDGLYEQYF.

This clonotype was observed many times. V and J are TRBV29-1 and TRBJ2-1, with D perhaps matching TRBD2 (5 bases). CDR3 size: 14 residues. With 6 bases removed from V and 0 bases from J, the gap between germline ends came to 12 bases. CDR1 and CDR2 from the germline V gene are SQVTM and ANQGSEA. The CDR3 DNA follows: TGCAGCGTGGGGAGCGGTAGCTCCTACAATGAGCAGTTCTTC. It encodes CSVGSGSSYNEQFF.

This clonotype was found many times. The CDR3 reads CASSSGQGAGEQYF. CDR3 DNA: TGCGCCAGCAGTTCCGGACAGGGGGCTGGGGAGCAGTACTTC. The chain links TRBV5-1 to TRBJ2-7; 11 bases line up with TRBD1. There are 14 residues in the CDR3. V was pared by 5 bases and J by 7 bases, with 8 bases of the junction left unmatched. CDR1 is SGHRS, CDR2 YFSETQ, per germline.

This clonotype was counted at least ten times. This rearrangement joins TRBV2 to TRBJ2-1; no firm D call. Per the germline V gene, CDR1 is SNHLY and CDR2 is FYNNEI. The CDR3 runs 11 residues. Trimming took 10 bases from V and 5 from J, leaving 9 bases between them. CDR3 bases: TGTGCCACCTACTTTAACAATGAGCAGTTCTTC. Translating it yields CATYFNNEQFF.

This clonotype occurred a few times. The genes are TRBV7-9 and TRBJ2-7, with 12 bases aligning to TRBD1. The V segment lost 2 bases and the J segment 4 bases; nucleotides outside the gene matches: 3. This CDR3 contains 15 residues. Germline loops: CDR1 SEHNR, CDR2 FQNEAQ (reference sequence). The CDR3 sequence is CASSLTGQGAYEQYF. Written as DNA, the CDR3 is TGTGCCAGCAGCTTAACGGGACAGGGGGCGTACGAGCAGTACTTC.

There are a few counts of this clonotype. The gene calls are TRBV13 and TRBJ2-5, with D possibly TRBD2 on 5 matching bases. The CDR3 has 14 amino acids. Germline V gene lookup returns CDR1 PRHDT and CDR2 FYEKMQ (reference sequence). The germline V and J ends were trimmed by 6 bases and 1 base, with 12 bases remaining between them. The CDR3, as DNA: TGTGCCAGCAGTTCCGTCACTAGCCAAGAGACCCAGTACTTC. It specifies CASSSVTSQETQYF.

The chain uses TRBV7-6 and TRBJ2-1; the D is unclear. This CDR3 has 13 amino acids. Per germline, CDR1 SGHVS and CDR2 FNYEAQ. The V gene lost 3 bases and the J gene lost 10 bases, with 13 bases spanning the gap. CDR3: CASSFTSVGEQFF. CDR3 DNA: TGTGCCAGCAGCTTCACCTCGGTGGGGGAGCAGTTCTTC. Full variable domain (missing parts from reference TRBV7-6 and TRBJ2-1): GAGVSQSPRYKVTKRGQDVALRCDPISGHVSLYWYRQALGQGPEFLTYFNYEAQQDKSGLPNDRFSAERPEGSISTLTIQRTEQRDSAMYRCASSFTSVGEQFFGPGTRLTVL.

This clonotype has a count of ten or more. J is TRBJ1-3 and V is TRBV12-3 or TRBV12-4; D not certain. V was pared by 8 bases and J by 4 bases, with 21 bases between. CDR3 length: 16 residues. CDR3 sequence (DNA): TGTGCCAGCCGGTCTGTGGGGAAACTCTACGGAAACACCATATATTTT. It is translated as CASRSVGKLYGNTIYF.

This clonotype appeared a few times. This sequence joins TRBV5-3 and TRBJ2-1; perhaps TRBD2 as D (5 bases). TRBV5-3 is assigned to the ORF class and has an uncertain function. This CDR3 comprises 14 residues. V was shortened by 5 bases and J by 6 bases, with 15 bases between the two germline ends. For the CDR3, the DNA is TGTGCCAGAAGATATAACCGCGGGTTCAATGAGCAGTTCTTC. Translation gives CARRYNRGFNEQFF.

Many counts were recorded for this clonotype. The V call is TRBV7-9, the J call TRBJ2-7; D remains ambiguous. With 1 base removed from V and 7 bases from J, the gap between germline ends came to 14 bases. Per the germline V gene, CDR1 is SEHNR and CDR2 is FQNEAQ (reference sequence). This CDR3 spans 14 amino acids. The CDR3 region is CASSLEGSQGEQYF. The DNA of the CDR3 is TGTGCCAGCAGCTTAGAAGGATCTCAAGGTGAGCAGTACTTC.

This clonotype has only a few counts. The V call is TRBV27, the J call TRBJ2-2; 7 nucleotides line up with TRBD1. The CDR3 consists of 16 residues. J was trimmed by 5 bases and V by 2 bases; bases with no gene match: 8. Germline loops: CDR1 MNHEY, CDR2 SMNVEV (reference sequence). The CDR3 DNA reads as TGTGCCAGCAGTTTAATCGGGACAGCCCTTACCGGGGAGCTGTTTTTT. Amino acids: CASSLIGTALTGELFF.

There are a few counts of this clonotype. V and J are TRBV27 and TRBJ2-7; 8 bases fit TRBD1. The length of the CDR3 is 15 residues. Germline CDR1 reads MNHEY; CDR2 reads SMNVEV (reference sequence). V lost 5 bases, J lost 0 bases, and 6 bases stayed unmatched. This chain's CDR3 is CASSHRQGSSYEQYF. DNA for the CDR3: TGTGCCAGCAGTCACCGACAGGGGAGCTCCTACGAGCAGTACTTC.